The rows below give T cell receptor beta chains drawn from one sample of a study of blood T cell repertoires in COVID-19. Profiled with immunoSEQ multiplex PCR; TCRdb holds only in-frame clones, not every one. The top ten hold 15% to 20% of the sample, which has approximately 22,000 clones, roughly 73% seen once. The sequenced sample was peripheral blood. The receptors here all came from a human donor in a cohort sampled during active or convalescent COVID-19. Both conserved end residues are part of each CDR3. D genes are given only for firm matches. Clone size, where shown, is once, few, many, or a class for clones that have expanded.

j_call d_call clone_size v_call cdr3_nt cdr3_aa
TRBJ1-5 TRBD1 - TRBV2 TGTGCCAGCAGTGAAATTCAGGGGGCCATACTCAATCAGCCCCAGCATTTT CASSEIQGAILNQPQHF
TRBJ2-3 - few TRBV9 TGTGCCAGCAGCGTAGACGGAGATACGCAGTATTTT CASSVDGDTQYF
TRBJ1-6 - - TRBV18 TGTGCCAGCTCACCGCGGGACGGGATTAGGGCCCTCCACTTT CASSPRDGIRALHF
TRBJ1-1 - once TRBV10-3 TGTGCCATAAGGGGGAACACTGAAGCTTTCTTT CAIRGNTEAFF
TRBJ1-5 - - TRBV19 TGTGCCAGTAGTATAGGTCGGCAGGTTAGCAATCAGCCCCAGCATTTT CASSIGRQVSNQPQHF
TRBJ1-2 - - TRBV5-5 TGTGCCAGCAGCTGGGTGGACACCGTCGAGGATGGCTACACCTTC CASSWVDTVEDGYTF
TRBJ2-7 TRBD2 - TRBV3-1/TRBV3-2 TGTGCCAGCAGCCAAGATTCAAGGACTAGCGGGAGCTACGAGCAGTACTTC CASSQDSRTSGSYEQYF
TRBJ1-4 - - TRBV4-1 TGCGCCGCGGGTGGGGTTGGCCGAACGGCAACTAATGAAAAACTGTTTTTT CAAGGVGRTATNEKLFF
TRBJ1-2 - - TRBV5-6 TGTGCCAGCAGTCTTCTGGGGGGTATTAATGGCTACACCTTC CASSLLGGINGYTF
TRBJ2-6 TRBD2 - TRBV4-3 TGCGCCAGCAGCCTTGAGGGCGGGAGTGGGGCCAACGTCCTGACTTTC CASSLEGGSGANVLTF
TRBJ2-3 TRBD1 - TRBV30 TGTGCCTGGAGCGCTAACAGGGGGTTAGGGGCAGATACGCAGTATTTT CAWSANRGLGADTQYF
TRBJ2-5 - - TRBV5-4 TGTGCCAGCAGCTCCTTTCCGCTAGAGCAGAACCAAGAGACCCAGTACTTC CASSSFPLEQNQETQYF
TRBJ1-5 - - TRBV18 TGTGCCAGCTCTTTCACTAGCCGGGTGGGAAAGCCCCAGCATTTT CASSFTSRVGKPQHF
TRBJ2-7 - - TRBV7-2 TGTGCCAGCAGCTTAGCGTGGTCAGGGAGGAGCGAGCAGTACTTC CASSLAWSGRSEQYF
TRBJ2-3 - - TRBV18 TGTGCCAGCTCACCCGTGACTCTTGCGGATACGCAGTATTTT CASSPVTLADTQYF
TRBJ1-3 - - TRBV10-2 TGCGCCAGCAGGGAGACAGTGTTCTCTGGAAACACCATATATTTT CASRETVFSGNTIYF
TRBJ2-6 - once TRBV11-2 TGTGCCAGCAGCTCCCCATTCTCTGGGGCCAACGTCCTGACTTTC CASSSPFSGANVLTF
TRBJ2-3 - - TRBV11-3 TGTGCCAGCAGCACTAGTTTTGCAGATACGCAGTATTTT CASSTSFADTQYF
TRBJ1-5 - - TRBV3-1/TRBV3-2 TGTGCCAGCAGCCAAGATTTATTCGGGCCGGGGGATCAGCCCCAGCATTTT CASSQDLFGPGDQPQHF
TRBJ2-2 TRBD2 - TRBV11-2 TGTGCCAGCAGCTACGGACTAGCGGGGTATACCGGGGAGCTGTTTTTT CASSYGLAGYTGELFF
TRBJ1-2 - - TRBV12-3/TRBV12-4 TGTGCCAGCCGATGGTGGGCCGGCTACACCTTC CASRWWAGYTF
TRBJ2-2 TRBD1 - TRBV13 TGTGCCAGCAGCGCACCGGGACAGGGGAGCCGCGGGGAGCTGTTTTTT CASSAPGQGSRGELFF
TRBJ2-5 - - TRBV19 TGTGCCAGTAGTCGTCTAGCGTGGGAGACCCAGTACTTC CASSRLAWETQYF
TRBJ2-7 TRBD1 - TRBV11-2 TGTGCCAGCAGCTTAGGTGGGGGGACAGGGGGCGGCGAGCAGTACTTC CASSLGGGTGGGEQYF
TRBJ1-2 TRBD1 few TRBV7-2 TGTGCCAGCAGCCCACAGGGGGTGTCGATTTATGGCTACACCTTC CASSPQGVSIYGYTF
TRBJ2-5 TRBD2 - TRBV24-1 TGTGCCACCAGTGATTTGCAAGCGGGGGGGAAAGAGACCCAGTACTTC CATSDLQAGGKETQYF
TRBJ2-3 TRBD1 - TRBV5-6 TGTGCCAGCAGCTACCTGGGACAGGAGACAGATACGCAGTATTTT CASSYLGQETDTQYF
TRBJ2-1 TRBD2 few TRBV6-5 TGTGCCAGCAGCTGGACTAGCGATATAAATGAGCAGTTCTTC CASSWTSDINEQFF
TRBJ2-2 - - TRBV6-2/TRBV6-3 TGTGCCAGCAGTTACCTGAGTGACGGGACGAACACCGGGGAGCTGTTTTTT CASSYLSDGTNTGELFF
TRBJ2-7 - - TRBV6-4 TGTGCCAGCTCCAACCGCCGGGAGTTAAGGGACGAGCAGTACTTC CASSNRRELRDEQYF
TRBJ1-3 TRBD1 - TRBV4-1 TGCGCCAGCAGCCAAGGGGCAGGGGGCTTTGGAAACACCATATATTTT CASSQGAGGFGNTIYF
TRBJ1-1 - - TRBV5-1 TGCGCCAAAATGCAGGAGAACACTGAAGCTTTCTTT CAKMQENTEAFF
TRBJ1-1 - - TRBV10-1 TGCGCCAGCAGTGAGTCCGTGGGGCCCACTGAAGCTTTCTTT CASSESVGPTEAFF
TRBJ1-3 - - TRBV3-1/TRBV3-2 TGTGCCAGCAGCCCCTTTTCTCTCGACAGGATTCCTGGAAACACCATATATTTT CASSPFSLDRIPGNTIYF
TRBJ2-7 - - TRBV2 TGTGCCAGCAGCAGCGCAGTGACCTCCTACGAGCAGTACTTC CASSSAVTSYEQYF
TRBJ2-7 - - TRBV7-2 TGTGCCAGCAGCTTATGGGTAGGCCCTAGCGAGCAGTACTTC CASSLWVGPSEQYF
TRBJ2-1 TRBD1 - TRBV10-1 TGCGCCAGCAGTGATCCGGGACAGCTGTACAATGAGCAGTTCTTC CASSDPGQLYNEQFF
TRBJ2-1 TRBD2 - TRBV28 TGTGCCAGCAGTGCTCCGGGACTAGCGGGCATTAATGAGCAGTTCTTC CASSAPGLAGINEQFF
TRBJ1-2 TRBD1 - TRBV18 TGTGCCAGCTCACGTGGACAGGGTCAGGGGTATGGCTACACCTTC CASSRGQGQGYGYTF
TRBJ1-2 - - TRBV6-5 TGTGCCAGCAGTCCGACCGGGAGGTATGGCTACACCTTC CASSPTGRYGYTF
TRBJ2-1 TRBD1 - TRBV15 TGTGCCACCAGCAGAGCGGACAGGGGAAACTACAATGAGCAGTTCTTC CATSRADRGNYNEQFF
TRBJ2-3 - - TRBV27 TGTGCCAGCAGTTCCTACCAGGGGTATGGAAGCACAGATACGCAGTATTTT CASSSYQGYGSTDTQYF
TRBJ2-1 - - TRBV4-3 TGCGCCAGCAAGGAGGGAGTGTTCAGCATCAATGAGCAGTTCTTC CASKEGVFSINEQFF
TRBJ2-3 - - TRBV5-5 TGTGCCAGCCCCGGAGGGGTCACAGATACGCAGTATTTT CASPGGVTDTQYF
TRBJ1-2 TRBD1 - TRBV6-5 TGTGCCAGCAGTTACGAAGGACAGGGGGCGGGCGGAGGCTACACCTTC CASSYEGQGAGGGYTF
TRBJ1-6 TRBD1 - TRBV6-5 TGTGCCAGTCGTGAGGGACAGCAGAATTCACCCCTCCACTTT CASREGQQNSPLHF
TRBJ2-7 TRBD1 few TRBV10-3 TGTGCCATCAGTGGTACAGGGGGGAAGAAATACGAGCAGTACTTC CAISGTGGKKYEQYF
TRBJ1-1 - - TRBV2 TGTGCCAGCAGTGAAAGAGGGAGGAACACTGAAGCTTTCTTT CASSERGRNTEAFF
TRBJ2-5 TRBD2 - TRBV28 TGTGCCAGCAGTTTCACACTAGCGGGTCTCCAAGAGACCCAGTACTTC CASSFTLAGLQETQYF
TRBJ1-3 - - TRBV28 TGTGCCAGCAGCCCTCTGGACTTCCCGGCGGACACCATATATTTT CASSPLDFPADTIYF
TRBJ2-3 - - TRBV7-2 TGTGCCAGCAGCTCTGCCTGGGGGGTCGGTTTAGATACGCAGTATTTT CASSSAWGVGLDTQYF
TRBJ1-3 - - TRBV2 TGTGCCAGCAGTGTGGTTGAGTTATGGGGGGACTCTGGAAACACCATATATTTT CASSVVELWGDSGNTIYF
TRBJ2-2 TRBD2 - TRBV12-5 TGTGCTAGTGGTTTTAGCGGGGGGGCCACCGGGGAGCTGTTTTTT CASGFSGGATGELFF
TRBJ1-2 - - TRBV4-1 TGCGCCAGCAGCCAAGATCCAGGGGATGAAGACTACACCTTC CASSQDPGDEDYTF
TRBJ1-2 - few TRBV5-1 TGCGCCAGCAGCCCGCCCGGGGAGGAGGCCTATGGCTACACCTTC CASSPPGEEAYGYTF
TRBJ1-2 - - TRBV28 TGTGCCAGCACCAGGGCTGCCTTTCGAGGCTACACCTTC CASTRAAFRGYTF
TRBJ2-1 TRBD2 once TRBV5-1 TGCGCCAGCAGCGGGATAGCGGGGGGGCCGGATGAGCAGTTCTTC CASSGIAGGPDEQFF
TRBJ1-1 - - TRBV7-9 TGTGCCAGCAGCTTATCACAGTTGAACACTGAAGCTTTCTTT CASSLSQLNTEAFF
TRBJ1-1 TRBD1 - TRBV6-1 TGTGCCAGCAGTGAATGGACAGGGTGGGGGTCTGAAGCTTTCTTT CASSEWTGWGSEAFF
TRBJ1-4 TRBD1 - TRBV7-2 TGTGCCAGCAGCTTAGGGGACAGGCGAAATGAAAAACTGTTTTTT CASSLGDRRNEKLFF